These 3 T cell receptor beta chains share one sample of origin, sequenced in a study of regulatory and conventional T cells in RAG deficiency. Blood CD4+ CD25-low CD127-high conventional T cells supplied the genomic DNA template. The data were produced by immunoSEQ multiplex PCR, yet TCRdb's version contains in-frame clones alone and is incomplete. Of fewer than 40,000 clones in the sample, approximately 80% were seen once. This sample was also put to use in a study of regulatory T cells. From that report: Primers: 52 TRBV forward and 13 TRBJ reverse.

Sequenced material: CD4+ effector T cells sorted from blood. These TCRs come from a human donor in good health.

This clone was seen only a few times. The V call is TRBV7-8, the J call TRBJ1-1, with 9 bases matching TRBD1. CDR3 length: 13 amino acids. Trimming at V came to 4 bases and at J to 7 bases, leaving 4 bases not matched to a gene. Germline V lookup: CDR1 SGHVS, CDR2 FQNEAQ. CDR3 in DNA: TGTGCCAGCAGCTCAGACAGGGGGGGTGAAGCTTTCTTT. Residues: CASSSDRGGEAFF.

The chain joins TRBV18 to TRBJ2-3; no clear D. The V gene's germline CDR1 is KGHSH and CDR2 LQKENI. This CDR3 contains 15 residues. Deletions cut 3 bases from V and 8 bases from J, with 18 bases between. The CDR3 sequence: CASSPVGNTPGTQYF. The CDR3 DNA is TGTGCCAGCTCACCGGTAGGGAATACCCCTGGTACGCAGTATTTT. The variable domain in full, with the rest retrieved from reference TRBV18 and TRBJ2-3, is NAGVMQNPRHLVRRRGQEARLRCSPMKGHSHVYWYRQLPEEGLKFMVYLQKENIIDESGMPKERFSAEFPKEGPSILRIQQVVRGDSAAYFCASSPVGNTPGTQYFGPGTRLTVL.

V is TRBV4-2 and J is TRBJ1-1; 8 nucleotides line up with TRBD1. V lost 0 bases and J lost 6; bases outside the gene matches: 3. The CDR3 sequence is 14 residues long. Germline V gene lookup returns CDR1 LGHNA and CDR2 YNFKEQ. The DNA of the CDR3 is TGTGCCAGCAGCCAAGAACAACAGGGGGCTGAAGCTTTCTTT. Its translation is CASSQEQQGAEAFF.